Below are 4 T cell receptor beta chains sequenced from a single sample in a study of T-cell memory formation after mild COVID-19. In TCRdb, the 5' RACE reads were re-called with MiXCR into one record per CDR3 protein. The profile shows some 410,000 distinct CDR3 sequences, about 25% of them singletons. The material sequenced was PBMCs or a T cell subset sorted from them (not recorded which). The receptor set was obtained from an adult woman who had mild COVID-19 (a few samples of this study predate the infection). Cell type and time point are not known.

This clonotype was observed a few times. The CDR3 nucleotides are TGTGCCACCACGGGACTGACAGGATCCACAGATACGCAGTATTTT. Translation gives CATTGLTGSTDTQYF. The V and J genes are TRBV27 and TRBJ2-3; D may match TRBD1 or TRBD2 (6 bases each). V was pared by 10 bases and J by 2 bases, with 19 bases between. Per germline, CDR1 MNHEY and CDR2 SMNVEV (reference sequence). The CDR3 has 15 amino acids.

This chain connects TRBV20-1 to TRBJ1-2; 12 nucleotides line up with TRBD1. In germline, CDR1 is DFQATT, CDR2 SNEGSKA (reference sequence). V shed 6 bases, J shed 4 bases, and the junction held 3 bases outside the gene matches. The CDR3 contains 13 residues. In DNA form, the CDR3 reads TGCAGTGCCCGGGACAGGGGGCTCTATGGCTACACCTTC. This sequence encodes CSARDRGLYGYTF.

The chain recombines TRBV9 with TRBJ2-5; TRBD2 agrees at 7 bases. Per germline, CDR1 SGDLS and CDR2 YYNGEE. The CDR3 consists of 15 residues. Unmatched junction bases numbered 8, after V lost 4 bases and J lost 2 bases. The CDR3 loop is CASSTGTTEQETQYF. CDR3 sequence (DNA): TGTGCCAGCAGCACCGGGACTACTGAACAAGAGACCCAGTACTTC.

This clonotype was counted a few times. The chain joins TRBV2 to TRBJ1-1, with no clear D. V gave up 3 bases and J gave up 1 base, with 9 bases separating them. The CDR3 totals 14 residues. CDR1 and CDR2 from the germline V gene are SNHLY and FYNNEI. CDR3 bases: TGTGCCAGCAGTGAGACTTTTTCGAACACTGAAGCTTTCTTT. Its protein is CASSETFSNTEAFF. Combining the CDR3 with reference TRBV2 and TRBJ1-1 gives the whole variable domain EPEVTQTPSHQVTQMGQEVILRCVPISNHLYFYWYRQILGQKVEFLVSFYNNEISEKSEIFDDQFSVERPDGSNFTLKIRSTKLEDSAMYFCASSETFSNTEAFFGQGTRLTVV.